The clone carrying this TCR beta chain has a handful of counts. Its antigen is not identified. Trimming took off 6 bases at V and 4 bases at J, with 13 bases between the two ends. This CDR3 is built from 15 residues. Germline V lookup: CDR1 MDHEN, CDR2 SYDVKM. Specified time point: newly diagnosed GD, antithyroid drugs for less than 3 months. With RNA extracted from PBMCs as input, the TCR library was made. The data stem from a study of regulatory T cells in long-lasting Graves disease. Points from the study as a whole: New patients shared 950 to 1,000 public clonotypes, fewer than the approximately 2,500 shared by persistent patients. Persistent Graves' patients showed less TCR diversity than newly diagnosed patients showed.

Combining iRepertoire HTBI primers with Arm-PCR of CDR3 regions, the authors built TCR beta libraries. TCRdb reanalysed the multiplex PCR reads using MiXCR and keeps one entry per CDR3 protein. The data contain roughly 610,000 distinct CDR3 sequences, roughly a sixth of them singletons. The same specimen was also included in a second study, on T cells in Graves' hyperthyroidism and ophthalmopathy. That study reports: Clinical symptoms, serum thyroxine, TRAb, thyroid ultrasound and orbital computed tomography informed diagnoses. The primer set for the first-round RT-PCR of the TCR CDR3 was HTBI.

The receptor's source is a man aged 18 to 35 with Graves disease. The specimen comprised peripheral blood mononuclear cells (PBMCs), sampled at new diagnosis, from a patient treated with antithyroid drugs. The chain recombines TRBV28 with TRBJ1-6, with D uncertain. CDR3 sequence: CASRLNPQYNSPLHF. The CDR3 DNA sequence: TGTGCCAGCAGACTAAACCCCCAATATAATTCACCCCTCCACTTT.